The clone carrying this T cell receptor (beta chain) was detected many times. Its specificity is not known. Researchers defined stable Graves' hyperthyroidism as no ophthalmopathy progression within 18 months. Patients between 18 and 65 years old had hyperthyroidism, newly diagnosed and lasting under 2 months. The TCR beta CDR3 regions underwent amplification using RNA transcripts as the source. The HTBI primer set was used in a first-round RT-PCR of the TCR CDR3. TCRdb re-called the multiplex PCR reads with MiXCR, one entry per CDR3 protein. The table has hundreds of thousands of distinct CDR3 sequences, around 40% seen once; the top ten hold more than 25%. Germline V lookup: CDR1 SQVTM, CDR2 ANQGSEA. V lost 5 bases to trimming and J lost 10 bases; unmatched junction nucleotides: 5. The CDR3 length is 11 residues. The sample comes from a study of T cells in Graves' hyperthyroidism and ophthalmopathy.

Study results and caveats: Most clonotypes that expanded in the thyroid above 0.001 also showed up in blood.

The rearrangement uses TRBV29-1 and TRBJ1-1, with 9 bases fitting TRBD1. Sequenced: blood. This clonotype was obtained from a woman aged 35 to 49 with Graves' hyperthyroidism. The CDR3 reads CSVYGQGLAFF. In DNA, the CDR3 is TGCAGCGTTTACGGACAGGGGCTAGCTTTCTTT. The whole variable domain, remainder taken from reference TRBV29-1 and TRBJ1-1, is SAVISQKPSRDICQRGTSLTIQCQVDSQVTMMFWYRQQPGQSLTLIATANQGSEATYESGFVIDKFPISRPNLTFSTLTVSNMSPEDSSIYLCSVYGQGLAFFGQGTRLTVV.